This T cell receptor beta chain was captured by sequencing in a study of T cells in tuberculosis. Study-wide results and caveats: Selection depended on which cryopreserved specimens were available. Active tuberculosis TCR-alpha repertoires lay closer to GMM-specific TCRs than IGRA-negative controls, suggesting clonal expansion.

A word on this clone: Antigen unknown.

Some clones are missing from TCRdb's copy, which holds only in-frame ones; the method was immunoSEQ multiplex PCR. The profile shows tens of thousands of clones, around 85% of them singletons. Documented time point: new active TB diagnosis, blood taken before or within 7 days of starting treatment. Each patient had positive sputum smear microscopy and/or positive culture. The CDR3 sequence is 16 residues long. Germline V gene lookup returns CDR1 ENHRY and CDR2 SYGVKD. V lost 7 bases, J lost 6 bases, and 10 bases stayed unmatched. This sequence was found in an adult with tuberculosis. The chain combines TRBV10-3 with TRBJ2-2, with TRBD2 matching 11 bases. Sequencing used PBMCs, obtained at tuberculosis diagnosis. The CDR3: CAITGGLAGGAGELFF. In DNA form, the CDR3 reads TGTGCCATCACCGGGGGGCTAGCGGGAGGAGCCGGGGAGCTGTTTTTT.